Below are 10 T cell receptor beta chains sequenced from a single sample in a study of blood T cell repertoires in COVID-19. Sequenced by immunoSEQ multiplex PCR; TCRdb stores in-frame clones only, minus some. The sample holds about 50,000 clones, approximately 92% seen once. Sequencing used peripheral blood. The receptors stem from an older woman with COVID-19, enrolled during active disease.

The chain recombines TRBV6-5 with TRBJ2-7; tentatively, D is TRBD1 (5 bases). Trimming removed 2 bases at V and 6 bases at J, with 14 bases between. The CDR3 length is 14 residues. CDR1 and CDR2 (germline): MNHEY, SVGAGI. The CDR3 region is CASSYALDTFEQYF. DNA for the CDR3: TGTGCCAGCAGTTACGCCCTGGACACTTTCGAGCAGTACTTC.

The genes are TRBV2 and TRBJ2-2; TRBD1 aligns across 8 bases. With V trimmed by 3 bases and J by 6 bases, 3 bases remained unmatched. The CDR3 is 14 amino acids. The V gene's germline CDR1 is SNHLY and CDR2 FYNNEI. The CDR3: CASSDGTGAGELFF. DNA of the CDR3: TGTGCCAGCAGTGACGGGACAGGCGCCGGGGAGCTGTTTTTT.

This clone was counted once. The rearrangement uses TRBV9 and TRBJ2-7; 7 bases align to TRBD1. V gave up 2 bases and J gave up 2 bases; unmatched junction bases: 4. Germline V gene data show CDR1 as SGDLS and CDR2 as YYNGEE. The CDR3 covers 14 residues. The CDR3 is CASSVGTVPYEQYF. DNA for the CDR3: TGTGCCAGCAGCGTCGGGACAGTCCCCTACGAGCAGTACTTC.

The rearrangement joins TRBV6-5 to TRBJ2-5; D may be TRBD2 (5 bases). CDR1 is MNHEY and CDR2 is SVGAGI in the germline V gene. Deletions cut 0 bases from V and 1 base from J, with 9 bases between. This CDR3 has 15 residues. CDR3 in DNA: TGTGCCAGCAGTTACTCGGTACTAGTCCAAGAGACCCAGTACTTC. Translation: CASSYSVLVQETQYF.

V is TRBV28 and J is TRBJ2-3; D is ambiguous. The CDR3 length is 13 residues. The V end was cut by 3 bases, the J end by 6 bases, with 10 bases between. The germline CDR1 and CDR2 sequences are MDHEN and SYDVKM. DNA of the CDR3: TGTGCCAGCAGTTTCGTAGTTCCGGATACGCAGTATTTT. This encodes CASSFVVPDTQYF. Drawing the rest from reference TRBV28 and TRBJ2-3, the complete variable domain is DVKVTQSSRYLVKRTGEKVFLECVQDMDHENMFWYRQDPGLGLRLIYFSYDVKMKEKGDIPEGYSVSREKKERFSLILESASTNQTSMYLCASSFVVPDTQYFGPGTRLTVL.

The rearrangement links TRBV4-1 to TRBJ2-3, with no clear D. This CDR3 has 17 residues. V was shortened by 2 bases and J by 1 base, with 16 bases between the two germline ends. In germline, CDR1 is MGHRA, CDR2 YSYEKL. The CDR3 protein is CASSQPLHGSGTDTQYF. In nucleotides, the CDR3 is TGCGCCAGCAGCCAACCCTTACATGGCTCTGGCACAGATACGCAGTATTTT.

The chain links TRBV5-5 to TRBJ2-6; TRBD1 aligns across 8 bases. This CDR3 has 18 residues. The V and J ends lost 4 bases and 0 bases, in that order; junction bases with no gene match: 9. CDR1 is SGHKS and CDR2 is YYEKEE in the germline V gene (reference sequence). The CDR3 region has the DNA TGTGCCAGCAGCGCAGACAGGGGAACATTCTCTGGGGCCAACGTCCTGACTTTC. It codes for CASSADRGTFSGANVLTF.

V and J are TRBV5-1 and TRBJ2-5; 9 bases match TRBD2. Germline V gene data show CDR1 as SGHRS and CDR2 as YFSETQ. The V gene end was trimmed by 7 bases and the J gene end by 3 bases; junction bases not matched to a gene: 10. CDR3 length: 15 residues. The CDR3 nucleotides read TGCGCCAGCCGAGTGATAGCGGGAGCGGAAGAGACCCAGTACTTC. Translation: CASRVIAGAEETQYF.

This chain joins TRBV24-1 and TRBJ2-2, with a possible D match to TRBD2 (7 bases). Trimming pared 1 base from V and 6 bases from J, leaving 14 bases between. Looked up from germline, CDR1 is KGHDR and CDR2 is SFDVKD. The CDR3 consists of 16 residues. The chain's CDR3 is CATSDFGRGGSGELFF. The CDR3 bases are TGTGCCACCAGTGATTTCGGCAGGGGAGGGTCCGGGGAGCTGTTTTTT.

Written as DNA, the CDR3 is TGTGCCAGCTCACCATTTCGCGAGAAAACCGGGGAGCTGTTTTTT. Its translation: CASSPFREKTGELFF. V gene TRBV18 combines with J gene TRBJ2-2; the D is unclear. Germline assignment: CDR1 KGHSH and CDR2 LQKENI. This CDR3 comprises 15 residues. V was trimmed by 2 bases and J by 5 bases, leaving 12 bases between them.